This T cell receptor (beta chain) was captured in a study of blood T cell repertoires in COVID-19. Study background: COVID-19 samples from acute and convalescent phases originated in the United States, Italy and Spain. Sample material is recorded as cDNA or gDNA derived from T cells, B-cell-depleted T cells, or PBMCs.

In the original analysis: Scientists estimated how many nucleated cells there were by amplifying reference gene primers. The method was immunoSEQ multiplex PCR; TCRdb's version includes in-frame clones alone and lacks a portion of them. That table furnishes V, J and clone size, whereas the DNA furnished D and trimming. Seen here are about 34,000 clones, over 75% observed once, and the top ten hold 14% to 15%. The TCR sequence derives from a man aged 55 to 69 with active COVID-19. Source material: peripheral blood.

CDR3 protein: CASSPRTPANYGYTF. The DNA for the CDR3 is TGTGCCAGCAGTCCTAGGACACCTGCTAACTATGGCTACACCTTC. This chain uses TRBV28 with TRBJ1-2, with D possibly matching TRBD1 (5 bases). V lost 5 bases to trimming and J lost 0 bases, with 13 bases between them. This CDR3 region has 15 residues. Germline lookup yields CDR1 MDHEN and CDR2 SYDVKM.